This T cell receptor (beta chain) originates from a study of T-cell reconstitution after alpha-beta-depleted transplantation in children. Construction of the TCRbeta library involved unique molecular identifiers. One entry per CDR3 protein, called by TCRdb with MiXCR from the PCR reads. The sample records approximately 510,000 distinct CDR3 sequences, around 16% being singletons. CDR1 is MGHRA, CDR2 YSYEKL, per germline. The CDR3 is made up of 15 amino acids. Trimming left V 2 bases short and J 4 bases short, with 14 bases between. This clonotype came up a few times. The J gene is TRBJ2-5, the V gene TRBV4-1, with D possibly matching TRBD2 (5 bases). The clonotype originates from a human donor who donated a stem cell graft to a child with acute lymphoblastic leukemia. Here the sequenced sample was PBMCs from the stem cell graft donor, taken from the stem cell graft. The CDR3 DNA reads TGCGCCAGCAGCCAATTCGGACTGAGCCTAGAGACCCAGTACTTC. It specifies CASSQFGLSLETQYF.